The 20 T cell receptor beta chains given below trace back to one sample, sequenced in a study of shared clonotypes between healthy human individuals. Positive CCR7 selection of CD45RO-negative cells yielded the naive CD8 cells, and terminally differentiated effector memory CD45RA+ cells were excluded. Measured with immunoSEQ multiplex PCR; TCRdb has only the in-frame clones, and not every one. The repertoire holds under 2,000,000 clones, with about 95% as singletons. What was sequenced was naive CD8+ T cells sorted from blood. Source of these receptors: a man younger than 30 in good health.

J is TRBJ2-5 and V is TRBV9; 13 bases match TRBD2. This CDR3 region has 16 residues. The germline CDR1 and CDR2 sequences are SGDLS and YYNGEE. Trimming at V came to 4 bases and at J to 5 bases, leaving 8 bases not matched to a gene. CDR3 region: CASSPGLAGAGETQYF. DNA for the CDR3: TGTGCCAGCAGCCCCGGACTAGCGGGGGCGGGGGAGACCCAGTACTTC. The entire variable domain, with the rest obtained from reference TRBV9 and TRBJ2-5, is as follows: DSGVTQTPKHLITATGQRVTLRCSPRSGDLSVYWYQQSLDQGLQFLIQYYNGEERAKGNILERFSAQQFPDLHSELNLSSLELGDSALYFCASSPGLAGAGETQYFGPGTRLLVL.

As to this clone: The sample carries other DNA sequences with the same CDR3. The CDR3: CASSLEGGEETQYF. The CDR3, as DNA: TGTGCCAGCAGCTTGGAGGGGGGGGAAGAGACCCAGTACTTC. The chain combines TRBV5-4 with TRBJ2-5, with D possibly matching TRBD2 (7 bases). V lost 0 bases and J lost 3, with 9 bases in between. Germline assignment: CDR1 SGHNT and CDR2 YYREEE (reference sequence). This CDR3 comprises 14 residues.

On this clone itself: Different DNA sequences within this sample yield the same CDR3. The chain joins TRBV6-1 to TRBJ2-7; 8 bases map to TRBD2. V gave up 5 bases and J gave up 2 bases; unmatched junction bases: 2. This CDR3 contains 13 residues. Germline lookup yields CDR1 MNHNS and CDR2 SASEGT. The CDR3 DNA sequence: TGTGCCAGCAGTCAGCGGGGGCCCTACGAGCAGTACTTC. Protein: CASSQRGPYEQYF.

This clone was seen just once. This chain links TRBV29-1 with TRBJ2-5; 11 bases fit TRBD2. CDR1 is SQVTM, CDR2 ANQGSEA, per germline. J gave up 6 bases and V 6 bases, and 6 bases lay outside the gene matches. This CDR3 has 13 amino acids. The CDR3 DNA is TGCAGCGTCGGTAGCGGGGGGGAACAGACCCAGTACTTC. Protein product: CSVGSGGEQTQYF.

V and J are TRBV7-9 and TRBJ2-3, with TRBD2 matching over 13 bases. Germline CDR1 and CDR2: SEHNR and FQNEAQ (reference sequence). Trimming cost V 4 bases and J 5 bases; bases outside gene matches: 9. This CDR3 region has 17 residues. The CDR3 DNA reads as TGTGCCAGCAGCTCCCCGATACTAGCGGGAGGGGAAGATACGCAGTATTTT. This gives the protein CASSSPILAGGEDTQYF.

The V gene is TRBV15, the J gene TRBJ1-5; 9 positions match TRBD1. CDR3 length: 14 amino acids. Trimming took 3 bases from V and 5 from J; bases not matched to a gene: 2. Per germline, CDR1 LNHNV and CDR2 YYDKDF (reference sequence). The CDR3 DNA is TGTGCCACCAGCAGGACAGGGGGTTATCAGCCCCAGCATTTT. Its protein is CATSRTGGYQPQHF.

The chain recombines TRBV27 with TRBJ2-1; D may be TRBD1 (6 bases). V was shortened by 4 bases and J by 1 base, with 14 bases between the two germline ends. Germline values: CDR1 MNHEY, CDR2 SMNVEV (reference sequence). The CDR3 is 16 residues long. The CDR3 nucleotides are TGTGCCAGCAGTTCATTACAGGGTTCGTCCTACAATGAGCAGTTCTTC. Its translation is CASSSLQGSSYNEQFF.

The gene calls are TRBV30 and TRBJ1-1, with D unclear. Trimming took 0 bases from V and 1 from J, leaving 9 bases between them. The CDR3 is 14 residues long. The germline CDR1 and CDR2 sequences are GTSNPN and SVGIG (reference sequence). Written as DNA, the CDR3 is TGTGCCTGGAGTGTCCCCAGACGGAACACTGAAGCTTTCTTT. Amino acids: CAWSVPRRNTEAFF.

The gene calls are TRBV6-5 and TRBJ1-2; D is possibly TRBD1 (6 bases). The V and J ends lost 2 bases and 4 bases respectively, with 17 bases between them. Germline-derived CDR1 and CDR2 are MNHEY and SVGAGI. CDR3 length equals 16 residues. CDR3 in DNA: TGTGCCAGCAGTTACCAATGGACAGACGGTAGCTATGGCTACACCTTC. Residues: CASSYQWTDGSYGYTF.

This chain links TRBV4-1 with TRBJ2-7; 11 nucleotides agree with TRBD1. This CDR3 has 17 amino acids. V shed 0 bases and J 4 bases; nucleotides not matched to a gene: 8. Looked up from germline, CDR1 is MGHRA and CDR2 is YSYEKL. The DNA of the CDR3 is TGCGCCAGCAGCCAAGAGTCGACGGACAGGGGGCAGTACGAGCAGTACTTC. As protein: CASSQESTDRGQYEQYF.

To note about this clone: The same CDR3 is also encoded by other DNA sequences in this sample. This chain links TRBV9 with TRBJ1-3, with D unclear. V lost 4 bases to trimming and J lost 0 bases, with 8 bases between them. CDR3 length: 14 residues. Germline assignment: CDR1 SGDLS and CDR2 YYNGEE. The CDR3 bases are TGTGCCAGCAGCCCTTCTGGCTCTGGAAACACCATATATTTT. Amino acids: CASSPSGSGNTIYF. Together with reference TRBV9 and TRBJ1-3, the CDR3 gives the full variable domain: DSGVTQTPKHLITATGQRVTLRCSPRSGDLSVYWYQQSLDQGLQFLIQYYNGEERAKGNILERFSAQQFPDLHSELNLSSLELGDSALYFCASSPSGSGNTIYFGEGSWLTVV.

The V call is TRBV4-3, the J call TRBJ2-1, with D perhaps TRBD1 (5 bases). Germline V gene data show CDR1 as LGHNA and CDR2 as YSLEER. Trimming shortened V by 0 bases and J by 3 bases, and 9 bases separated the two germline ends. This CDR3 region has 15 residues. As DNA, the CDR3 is TGCGCCAGCAGCCAAGACAGGGATATCTACAATGAGCAGTTCTTC. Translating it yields CASSQDRDIYNEQFF.

DNA for the CDR3: TGCAGCGTTGAAGACGGTGGGGGGAAAAACATTCAGTACTTC. Its translation: CSVEDGGGKNIQYF. The V call is TRBV29-1, the J call TRBJ2-4, with a weak D call TRBD2 (6 bases). This CDR3 is 14 amino acids long. Germline lookup yields CDR1 SQVTM and CDR2 ANQGSEA. Trimming cost V 0 bases and J 4 bases, with 10 bases left between them.

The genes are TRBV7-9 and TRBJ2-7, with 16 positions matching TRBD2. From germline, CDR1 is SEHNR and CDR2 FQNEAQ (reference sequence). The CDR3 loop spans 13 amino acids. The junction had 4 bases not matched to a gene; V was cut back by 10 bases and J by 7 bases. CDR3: CAMAGLAGGEQYF. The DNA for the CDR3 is TGTGCCATGGCGGGACTAGCGGGAGGGGAGCAGTACTTC.

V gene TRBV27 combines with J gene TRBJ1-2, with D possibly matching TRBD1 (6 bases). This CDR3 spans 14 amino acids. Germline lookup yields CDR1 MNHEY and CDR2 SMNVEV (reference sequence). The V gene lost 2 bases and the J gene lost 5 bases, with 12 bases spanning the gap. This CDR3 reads CASSLGQNLYGYTF. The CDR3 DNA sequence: TGTGCCAGCAGTTTAGGACAGAACCTATATGGCTACACCTTC.

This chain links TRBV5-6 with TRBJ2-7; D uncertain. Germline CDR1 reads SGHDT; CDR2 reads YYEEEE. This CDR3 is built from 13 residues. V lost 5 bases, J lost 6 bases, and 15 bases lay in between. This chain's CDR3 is CASRWGENVEQYF. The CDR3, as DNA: TGTGCCAGCAGGTGGGGTGAGAACGTCGAGCAGTACTTC.

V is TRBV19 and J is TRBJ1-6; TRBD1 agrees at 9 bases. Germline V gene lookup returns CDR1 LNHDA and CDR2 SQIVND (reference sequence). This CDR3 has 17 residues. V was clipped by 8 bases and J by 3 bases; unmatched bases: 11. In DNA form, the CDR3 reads TGTGCCAGTGGCCCGGGACAGGGTCTAGACTATAATTCACCCCTCCACTTT. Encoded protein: CASGPGQGLDYNSPLHF. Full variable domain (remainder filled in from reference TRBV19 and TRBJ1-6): DGGITQSPKYLFRKEGQNVTLSCEQNLNHDAMYWYRQDPGQGLRLIYYSQIVNDFQKGDIAEGYSVSREKKESFPLTVTSAQKNPTAFYLCASGPGQGLDYNSPLHFGNGTRLTVT.

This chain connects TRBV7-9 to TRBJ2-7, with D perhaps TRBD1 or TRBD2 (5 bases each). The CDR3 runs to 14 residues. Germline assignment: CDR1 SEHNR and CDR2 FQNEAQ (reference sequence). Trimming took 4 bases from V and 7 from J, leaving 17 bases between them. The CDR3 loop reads CASSWDRRPLEQYF. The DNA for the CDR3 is TGTGCCAGCAGCTGGGACCGCCGTCCTCTGGAGCAGTACTTC.

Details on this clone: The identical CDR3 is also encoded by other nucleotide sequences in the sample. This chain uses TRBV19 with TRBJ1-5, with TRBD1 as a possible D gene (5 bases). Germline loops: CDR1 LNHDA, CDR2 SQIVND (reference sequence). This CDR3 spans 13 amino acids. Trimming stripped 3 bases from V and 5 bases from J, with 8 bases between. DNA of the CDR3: TGTGCCAGTAGTATCCGGGGGGATCAGCCCCAGCATTTT. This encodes CASSIRGDQPQHF. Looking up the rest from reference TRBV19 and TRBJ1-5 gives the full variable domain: DGGITQSPKYLFRKEGQNVTLSCEQNLNHDAMYWYRQDPGQGLRLIYYSQIVNDFQKGDIAEGYSVSREKKESFPLTVTSAQKNPTAFYLCASSIRGDQPQHFGDGTRLSIL.

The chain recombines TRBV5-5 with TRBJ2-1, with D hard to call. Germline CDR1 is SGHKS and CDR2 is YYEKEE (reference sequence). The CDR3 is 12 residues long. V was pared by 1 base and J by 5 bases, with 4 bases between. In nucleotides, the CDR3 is TGTGCCAGCAGCTTGTCCGACAATGAGCAGTTCTTC. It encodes CASSLSDNEQFF.